These T cell receptor beta chains were read from a single sample in a study of cytomegalovirus exposure and HLA in healthy donors. TCRdb's copy holds only in-frame clones and misses some; the assay was immunoSEQ multiplex PCR. The table shows some 220,000 clones, with roughly 78% occurring only once. The sample consisted of PBMCs. The receptors were sampled from a boy younger than 18 in good health and CMV-seronegative. CDR3s include the opening cysteine and the closing phenylalanine or tryptophan. A D gene is named only where the DNA matches it firmly. Only some rows state a clone size, as once, few, many or a class for expanded clones.

size | J | D | V | CDR3 | DNA
NA | TRBJ1-5 | NA | TRBV19 | CASSHVKYGGNQPQHF | TGTGCCAGTAGCCACGTTAAATATGGCGGGAATCAGCCCCAGCATTTT
NA | TRBJ1-6 | NA | TRBV9 | CASSHNREGVSNSPLHF | TGTGCCAGCAGCCATAATCGAGAGGGGGTATCCAATTCACCCCTCCACTTT
NA | TRBJ1-1 | NA | TRBV9 | CASSVSRGGTEAFF | TGTGCCAGCAGCGTGAGTAGGGGTGGCACTGAAGCTTTCTTT
once | TRBJ2-7 | TRBD1 | TRBV6-6 | CASSSIQGPQEEQYF | TGTGCCAGCAGTTCTATACAGGGGCCGCAGGAGGAGCAGTACTTC
NA | TRBJ1-2 | NA | TRBV7-3 | CASSWGGRPKNYGYTF | TGTGCCAGCAGCTGGGGGGGGCGGCCCAAAAACTATGGCTACACCTTC
NA | TRBJ2-5 | TRBD2 | TRBV7-2 | CASSLERGGQGETQYF | TGTGCCAGCAGCTTAGAACGGGGGGGCCAGGGAGAGACCCAGTACTTC
NA | TRBJ1-2 | TRBD1 | TRBV5-1 | CASSVRQGAAGGYTF | TGCGCCAGCAGCGTGCGACAGGGGGCGGCTGGTGGCTACACCTTC
NA | TRBJ1-4 | NA | TRBV9 | CASSVSPGGGNEKLFF | TGTGCCAGCAGCGTATCCCCGGGAGGAGGCAATGAAAAACTGTTTTTT
few | TRBJ2-7 | NA | TRBV10-1 | CASSGGRSSIYEQYF | TGCGCCAGCAGCGGGGGGCGCTCGTCGATCTACGAGCAGTACTTC
NA | TRBJ2-5 | TRBD2 | TRBV5-1 | CASSSAGAQETQYF | TGCGCCAGCAGCTCAGCGGGGGCTCAAGAGACCCAGTACTTC
NA | TRBJ1-1 | TRBD1 | TRBV30 | CAWSLTGGNTEAFF | TGTGCCTGGAGTCTAACAGGGGGGAACACTGAAGCTTTCTTT
once | TRBJ1-2 | TRBD1 | TRBV11-2 | CASSSSGDREYGYTF | TGTGCCAGCAGCTCCAGCGGGGACAGGGAATATGGCTACACCTTC
once | TRBJ1-2 | TRBD1 | TRBV9 | CASSPQGFYGYTF | TGTGCCAGCAGCCCACAGGGGTTCTATGGCTACACCTTC
NA | TRBJ2-7 | NA | TRBV4-2 | CASSQDRGGVNGEQYF | TGTGCCAGCAGCCAAGATCGGGGTGGGGTGAACGGCGAGCAGTACTTC
NA | TRBJ1-4 | NA | TRBV30 | CAWSVRGEKLFF | TGTGCCTGGAGTGTCCGGGGTGAAAAACTGTTTTTT
NA | TRBJ1-4 | NA | TRBV5-1 | CASSLAVFF | TGCGCCAGCAGCTTGGCGGTGTTTTTT
few | TRBJ2-5 | NA | TRBV6-6 | CASSFDSRLETQYF | TGTGCCAGCAGTTTCGACAGCCGCCTAGAGACCCAGTACTTC
NA | TRBJ2-1 | TRBD2 | TRBV6-4 | CASSELAGTYNEQFF | TGTGCCAGCAGTGAACTAGCGGGAACCTACAATGAGCAGTTCTTC
NA | TRBJ2-5 | NA | TRBV7-9 | CASGWDFQETQYF | TGTGCCAGCGGATGGGACTTTCAAGAGACCCAGTACTTC
NA | TRBJ2-7 | TRBD2 | TRBV11-2 | CASSRDYGYEQYF | TGTGCCAGCAGCCGGGACTACGGCTACGAGCAGTACTTC
NA | TRBJ1-2 | NA | TRBV15 | CATSRAHTYGYTF | TGTGCCACCAGCAGGGCACACACGTATGGCTACACCTTC
NA | TRBJ2-7 | NA | TRBV7-2 | CASSPLSYEQYF | TGTGCCAGCAGCCCTCTATCCTACGAGCAGTACTTC
NA | TRBJ2-7 | TRBD1 | TRBV6-1 | CASSESHAGQGQYF | TGTGCCAGCAGTGAAAGTCACGCGGGACAGGGTCAGTACTTC
NA | TRBJ1-1 | NA | TRBV2 | CASSLRDSRTEAFF | TGTGCCAGCAGCCTACGGGACTCGAGGACTGAAGCTTTCTTT
few | TRBJ1-4 | NA | TRBV9 | CASSGGQPPKWKLFF | TGTGCCAGCAGCGGTGGACAGCCGCCCAAGTGGAAACTGTTTTTT
NA | TRBJ1-6 | NA | TRBV7-8 | CASSREPGRGSFSPLHF | TGTGCCAGCAGTCGAGAACCGGGGAGAGGGTCTTTTTCACCCCTCCACTTT
NA | TRBJ2-1 | NA | TRBV30 | CAWSSTGVNEQFF | TGTGCCTGGAGTTCAACGGGAGTGAATGAGCAGTTCTTC
NA | TRBJ1-1 | NA | TRBV11-2 | CASSLWERGTNTEAFF | TGTGCCAGCAGCTTATGGGAACGGGGAACGAACACTGAAGCTTTCTTT
NA | TRBJ2-5 | TRBD1 | TRBV9 | CASSLGTGGSETQYF | TGTGCCAGCAGCCTAGGGACAGGGGGTTCTGAGACCCAGTACTTC
NA | TRBJ1-1 | NA | TRBV25-1 | CASRGGTLTEAFF | TGTGCCAGCAGGGGGGGGACATTGACTGAAGCTTTCTTT
NA | TRBJ2-1 | NA | TRBV2 | CASSEGGESNEQFF | TGTGCCAGCAGTGAAGGGGGCGAATCGAATGAGCAGTTCTTC
NA | TRBJ2-7 | TRBD1 | TRBV27 | CASRTGINSYEQYF | TGTGCCAGTAGGACAGGGATAAACTCCTACGAGCAGTACTTC
NA | TRBJ2-7 | TRBD1 | TRBV11-2 | CASSTLRDRSYEQYF | TGTGCCAGCAGTACGCTCCGGGACAGATCCTACGAGCAGTACTTC
once | TRBJ1-2 | TRBD1 | TRBV2 | CASRETGEHGYTF | TGTGCCAGCAGAGAGACAGGGGAGCATGGCTACACCTTC
NA | TRBJ1-2 | TRBD1 | TRBV5-1 | CASSPGQGAGGYTF | TGCGCCAGCAGCCCGGGACAGGGTGCGGGAGGCTACACCTTC
NA | TRBJ2-7 | NA | TRBV15 | CATSRMRILDRRSSEQYF | TGTGCCACCAGCAGGATGAGAATACTAGACCGACGTTCATCCGAGCAGTACTTC
NA | TRBJ2-1 | TRBD2 | TRBV6-6 | CASTTIAGGNNEQFF | TGTGCCAGCACTACAATAGCGGGGGGCAACAATGAGCAGTTCTTC